A single sample is the source of the 21 T cell receptor beta chains below, sequenced in a study of T cell clonality in common variable immunodeficiency. The table came from immunoSEQ multiplex PCR; TCRdb's copy has only in-frame clones and leaves some out. The profile covers roughly 38,000 clones, none occurring a single time. The sequenced material came from peripheral blood mononuclear cells. Receptors originate from a person aged 18 to 70 in good health.

To note about this clone: The read falls 3 residues short of the CDR3 end, and the missing part is taken from the germline J gene. This chain connects TRBV18 to TRBJ2-5; TRBD1 matches 8 bases. Trimming took 1 base from V and 2 from J; bases not matched to a gene: 3. Germline V CDR1 and CDR2: KGHSH, LQKENI. The CDR3 consists of 15 residues. The DNA read from the CDR3 is TGTGCCAGCTCACCACGTACAGGGGGACAAGAGACC. As protein: CASSPRTGGQET. The entire CDR3 protein reads CASSPRTGGQETQYF.

This clone has just a few counts. With the read ending 3 residues before the CDR3 end, the germline J gene is used to fill in that end. The V gene is TRBV30, the J gene TRBJ1-1, with TRBD1 as a possible D gene (6 bases). The CDR3 is 13 amino acids. The germline CDR1 and CDR2 sequences are GTSNPN and SVGIG (reference sequence). CDR3 loop: CAWSAQGYETAFF. CDR3 DNA, as far as it was read: TGTGCCTGGAGTGCACAGGGCTACGAGACA. The full variable domain, its missing parts supplied by reference TRBV30 and TRBJ1-1, is SQTIHQWPATLVQPVGSPLSLECTVEGTSNPNLYWYRQAAGRGLQLLFYSVGIGQISSEVPQNLSASRPQDRQFILSSKKLLLSDSGFYLCAWSAQGYETAFFGQGTRLTVV.

On this clone: With the read ending 3 residues before the CDR3 end, the germline J gene is used to fill in that end. The J gene is TRBJ1-4, the V gene TRBV19; maybe TRBD1 (5 bases). The germline V gene encodes CDR1 LNHDA and CDR2 SQIVND (reference sequence). The CDR3 has 17 residues. The covered CDR3 bases are TGTGCCAGTAGTTTAGGGACGGTCAGCTCTGGGGCCAACGTA. It translates to CASSLGTVSSGANV. The full CDR3 protein is CASSLGTVSSGANVLFF.

This clone was seen a handful of times. Sequencing ends 3 residues short of the CDR3 end; the germline J gene provides the rest. The chain combines TRBV30 with TRBJ2-1, with D unclear. Per the germline V gene, CDR1 is GTSNPN and CDR2 is SVGIG (reference sequence). Trimming took 4 bases from V and 6 from J, leaving 13 bases between them. CDR3 length: 13 residues. The DNA read from the CDR3 is TGTGCCTGGAATGGGCCCCTGGGCAATGAG. It translates to CAWNGPLGNE. The full CDR3 protein reads CAWNGPLGNEQFF.

A remark on this clone: The missing CDR3 end, 3 residues past where the read stops, is filled in from the germline J gene. The rearrangement joins TRBV18 to TRBJ1-1, with TRBD1 as a possible D gene (5 bases). CDR1 KGHSH and CDR2 LQKENI come from the germline V gene. The CDR3 consists of 15 residues. The V gene lost 2 bases and the J gene lost 3 bases, with 13 bases spanning the gap. CDR3 DNA, as far as it was read: TGTGCCAGCTCACCATTTAGGGGTCTCGACACTGAA. Its translation is CASSPFRGLDTE. The CDR3 as a whole reads CASSPFRGLDTEAFF.

This clone was counted many times. The read ends 3 residues early relative to the CDR3; the germline J gene fills the gap. The rearrangement links TRBV7-2 to TRBJ2-7, with TRBD2 matching 13 bases. Germline CDR1 SGHTA, CDR2 FQGNSA. V trimming: 5 bases; J trimming: 1 base; junction bases outside the gene matches: 2. This CDR3 is 15 amino acids long. The DNA read from the CDR3 is TGTGCCAGCAGCACTAGCGGGAGGGCGTCCTACGAG. Its translation: CASSTSGRASYE. The CDR3 in full is CASSTSGRASYEQYF. Full variable domain (remainder filled in from reference TRBV7-2 and TRBJ2-7): GAGVSQSPSNKVTEKGKDVELRCDPISGHTALYWYRQSLGQGLEFLIYFQGNSAPDKSGLPSDRFSAERTGGSVSTLTIQRTQQEDSAVYLCASSTSGRASYEQYFGPGTRLTVT.

This clone was recorded at least ten times. The read terminates 3 residues before the CDR3 end, so the remaining end is supplied by the germline J gene. The chain couples TRBV5-5 to TRBJ2-7; D is possibly TRBD2 (5 bases). Germline loops: CDR1 SGHKS, CDR2 YYEKEE (reference sequence). The CDR3 has 15 amino acids. Trimming stripped 0 bases from V and 5 bases from J, with 15 bases between. The CDR3 loop reads CASSLGLAGPDEQYF. The DNA read from the CDR3 is TGTGCCAGCAGCTTGGGTCTAGCAGGCCCTGACGAG.

This clone was detected a few times. The CDR3 is cut off 3 residues early in the read; its end comes from the germline J gene. V is TRBV19 and J is TRBJ1-5; no definite D call. Trimming left V 0 bases short and J 6 bases short, with 6 bases between. The germline V gene has CDR1 LNHDA and CDR2 SQIVND (reference sequence). The CDR3 has 13 residues. Incomplete CDR3 DNA: TGTGCCAGTAGTATAGATCAAATTCAGCCC. Residues: CASSIDQIQP. The complete CDR3 reads CASSIDQIQPQHF.

This clone was detected a few times. With the read ending 3 residues before the CDR3 end, the germline J gene is used to fill in that end. This chain connects TRBV7-2 to TRBJ2-3; 9 nucleotides line up with TRBD1. This CDR3 has 13 amino acids. Germline assignment: CDR1 SGHTA and CDR2 FQGNSA. The CDR3 DNA, read in part, is TGTGCCAGCAGCTCGACAGGGGGGGAGACG. The encoded protein is CASSSTGGET. The entire CDR3 reads CASSSTGGETQYF.

Many counts were recorded for this clone. The read ends 3 residues shy of where the CDR3 ends; the end is completed using the germline J gene. V usage is TRBV7-2 and J usage is TRBJ1-1; D is unresolved. The length of the CDR3 is 14 residues. Trimming left V 4 bases short and J 5 bases short, with 14 bases between. Looked up from germline, CDR1 is SGHTA and CDR2 is FQGNSA. The CDR3 DNA, read in part, is TGTGCCAGCAGCTCATGGTCCCCCGGGACTGAA. This sequence encodes CASSSWSPGTE. The full CDR3 protein is CASSSWSPGTEAFF.

This clone was seen at least ten times. The read halts 3 residues ahead of the CDR3 end, with the missing end drawn from the germline J gene. The chain employs TRBV2 and TRBJ1-2; 10 bases are a match to TRBD1. CDR3 size: 14 residues. From germline, CDR1 is SNHLY and CDR2 FYNNEI. V lost 7 bases, J lost 2 bases, and 4 bases stayed unmatched. The CDR3 loop is CASNRDRGNYGYTF. Partial CDR3 DNA: TGTGCCAGCAATAGGGACAGGGGAAACTATGGC.

At least ten counts were recorded for this clone. The read ends 3 residues shy of where the CDR3 ends; the end is completed using the germline J gene. This rearrangement joins TRBV5-1 to TRBJ1-1; no firm D call. CDR3 size: 13 residues. V was shortened by 2 bases and J by 0 bases, with 5 bases between the two germline ends. The germline gives CDR1 SGHRS, CDR2 YFSETQ. CDR3 amino acids: CASSLQLNTEAFF. The covered CDR3 bases are TGCGCCAGCAGCTTACAGCTGAACACTGAA.

As to this clone: The read ends 3 residues before the CDR3 terminus; that terminus is restored from the germline J gene. The J gene is TRBJ2-1, the V gene TRBV5-1; 8 bases are a match to TRBD2. The length of the CDR3 is 15 residues. Germline trimming cut 3 bases from V and 3 bases from J; bases unmatched to any gene: 5. Germline lookup yields CDR1 SGHRS and CDR2 YFSETQ. The CDR3 sequence: CASSSAGGSYNEQFF. The DNA read from the CDR3 is TGCGCCAGCAGCTCCGCGGGAGGAAGCTACAATGAG.

This clone was seen ten or more times. The read ends 3 residues before the CDR3 terminus; that terminus is restored from the germline J gene. The chain is built from TRBV7-6 and TRBJ1-3; 8 bases fit TRBD1. CDR3 length: 16 amino acids. Unmatched junction bases numbered 9, after V lost 5 bases and J lost 3 bases. Germline CDR1 reads SGHVS; CDR2 reads FNYEAQ. The CDR3 DNA, read in part, is TGTGCCAGCAGCCCAAATACCAGGGGGCTTGGAAACACC. This translates into CASSPNTRGLGNT. The CDR3 reads in full as CASSPNTRGLGNTIYF.

This clone was recorded many times. The read terminates 3 residues ahead of where the CDR3 ends, so the germline J gene completes it. The chain has TRBV2 and TRBJ2-1; the D gene could be TRBD1 or TRBD2 (5 bases each). The germline V gene encodes CDR1 SNHLY and CDR2 FYNNEI. Trimming left V 4 bases short and J 0 bases short, with 13 bases between. CDR3 size: 16 residues. The CDR3 spells CASSGGVLSSYNEQFF. Incomplete CDR3 DNA: TGTGCCAGCAGTGGAGGGGTTTTGAGCTCCTACAATGAG.

This clone has just a few counts. From the germline J gene comes the end of the CDR3, since the read stops 3 residues before it. This chain links TRBV2 with TRBJ2-7, with 9 positions matching TRBD1. This CDR3 is built from 14 residues. Per the germline V gene, CDR1 is SNHLY and CDR2 is FYNNEI. Germline trimming cut 6 bases from V and 6 bases from J; bases unmatched to any gene: 9. CDR3 sequence reads: CASSDTDRGREQYF. The sequenced CDR3 bases are TGTGCCAGCAGCGATACGGACAGGGGCCGCGAG.

This clone was seen many times. Read data end 3 residues before the CDR3 end; the end is taken from the germline J gene. The chain is built from TRBV19 and TRBJ2-4, with TRBD2 matching over 9 bases. Germline loops: CDR1 LNHDA, CDR2 SQIVND (reference sequence). The CDR3 sequence is 13 residues long. This chain's CDR3 is CASSTLAGVNQYF. Incomplete CDR3 DNA: TGTGCCAGTAGTACGTTAGCGGGAGTGAAT.

This clone was found many times. Read coverage stops 3 residues before the CDR3 terminus; the germline J gene supplies the remainder. V and J are TRBV20-1 and TRBJ2-7; the match to TRBD2 covers 9 bases. The V segment lost 1 base and the J segment 5 bases; nucleotides outside the gene matches: 9. The length of the CDR3 is 15 residues. The V gene's germline CDR1 is DFQATT and CDR2 SNEGSKA (reference sequence). The sequenced CDR3 bases are TGCAGTGCTAGAGTTCCCAGCGGGAGGAGAAACGAG. As protein: CSARVPSGRRNE. In full, the CDR3 is CSARVPSGRRNEQYF.

At least ten counts were recorded for this clone. The sequence runs out 3 residues before the end of the CDR3; the remainder is reconstructed from the germline J gene. J is TRBJ2-5 and V is TRBV2; 9 bases agree with TRBD2. This CDR3 spans 18 amino acids. V lost 1 base, J lost 2 bases, and 11 bases stayed unmatched. Per the germline V gene, CDR1 is SNHLY and CDR2 is FYNNEI. The CDR3 loop reads CASSEGLAGLVEQETQYF. Partial CDR3 DNA: TGTGCCAGCAGTGAAGGGCTAGCGGGATTGGTGGAGCAAGAGACC.

This clone was detected many times. Coverage ceases 3 residues before the CDR3 finishes, and the germline J gene fills in the end. The V and J genes are TRBV5-1 and TRBJ2-7; 7 bases agree with TRBD2. V was clipped by 4 bases and J by 0 bases; unmatched bases: 7. The CDR3 consists of 15 residues. Per germline, CDR1 SGHRS and CDR2 YFSETQ. The CDR3 loop is CASSIASGSSYEQYF. Partial CDR3 DNA: TGCGCCAGCAGCATCGCTAGCGGAAGCTCCTACGAG. Full variable domain (outside the CDR3, taken from reference TRBV5-1 and TRBJ2-7): KAGVTQTPRYLIKTRGQQVTLSCSPISGHRSVSWYQQTPGQGLQFLFEYFSETQRNKGNFPGRFSGRQFSNSRSEMNVSTLELGDSALYLCASSIASGSSYEQYFGPGTRLTVT.

The table lists this clone with a few counts. The read halts 3 residues ahead of the CDR3 end, with the missing end drawn from the germline J gene. The chain is built from TRBV18 and TRBJ2-4, with 7 bases matching TRBD2. Germline values: CDR1 KGHSH, CDR2 LQKENI. The CDR3 consists of 12 residues. CDR3 sequence: CASSLAGDGQYF. CDR3 DNA, as far as it was read: TGTGCCAGCTCACTGGCGGGGGATGGT.